This TCR beta chain came from a study of OX40 agonist ivuxolimab in advanced cancers. Study background: Administration of intravenous ivuxolimab to patients occurred every 2 weeks at 0.01 to 10 mg/kg. Three patients responded partially, comprising one with hepatocellular carcinoma and two with cutaneous melanoma.

V was shortened by 4 bases and J by 8 bases, with 14 bases between the two germline ends. Germline CDR1 reads MDHEN; CDR2 reads SYDVKM. The CDR3 loop spans 14 amino acids. In regard to this clone: The target antigen is unknown.

Study-level points and caveats: CD8+ T cells were the subset that, on average, had more expanded clones than CD4+.

Collection of blood occurred at baseline, at cycle 4 day 1, and at cycle 7 day 1. The assay was immunoSEQ multiplex PCR, and TCRdb's table has in-frame clones only and misses some. The table lists tens of thousands of clones, roughly 89% of them singletons. The chain combines TRBV28 with TRBJ2-2; TRBD2 is a possible D gene (5 bases). Specimen: CD4+ or CD8+ T cells sorted from blood, collected in a trial of the OX40 agonist ivuxolimab. The clonotype originates from an adult with an advanced solid tumor such as melanoma, head and neck, liver or kidney cancer. The CDR3: CASSSARRVGELFF. The CDR3 nucleotides are TGTGCCAGCAGTTCGGCTAGGCGGGTTGGGGAGCTGTTTTTT.